This TCR beta chain appears in the sequencing data of a study of blood T cells in healthy people across ages. Together with a sample-barcoded 5' primer, a J-beta primer mix was included in a second PCR lasting about 7 to 11 cycles. TCRdb fed the 5' RACE reads into MiXCR, producing one record per CDR3 protein. Here the sample spans around 870,000 distinct CDR3 sequences, more than 25% being singletons. The amount of total RNA extracted per sample was at least 5.5 micrograms. Points from the study as a whole: Not knowing donor CMV status may have confounded expanded clonotype changes. In older individuals, TCR beta diversity per million T cells was lower, falling roughly linearly with age. Correlation between TCR beta diversity and naive T cell percentage was strong.

Per the germline V gene, CDR1 is MNHEY and CDR2 is SVGAGI. The CDR3 covers 17 residues. V gave up 0 bases and J gave up 4 bases; unmatched junction bases: 8. This clonotype appeared a few times. Its cognate antigen is unknown. The specimen was blood. This chain joins TRBV6-5 and TRBJ2-1; 8 nucleotides line up with TRBD2. This clonotype was obtained from a woman older than 75 in good health. The CDR3 is CASSYSGAGDFYNEQFF. DNA for the CDR3: TGTGCCAGCAGTTACTCGGGAGCGGGGGATTTTTACAATGAGCAGTTCTTC.